The clone carrying this T cell receptor (beta chain) came up a few times. Clones were sequenced by immunoSEQ multiplex PCR, and TCRdb holds only the in-frame ones, with some missing. This sample has about 300,000 clones, with approximately 67% found just once. The entry originates in a study of cytotoxic CD8 clonotypes in ibrutinib-treated CLL. The germline V gene encodes CDR1 MGHDK and CDR2 SYGVNS. Trimming removed 6 bases from V and 2 bases from J, with 4 bases in between. The CDR3 has 11 amino acids. The source is a human donor with chronic lymphocytic leukemia. This rearrangement joins TRBV25-1 to TRBJ1-1; the D is unclear. The starting material was PBMCs, obtained after 36 months of ibrutinib treatment. Here the CDR3 reads CASRGNTEAFF. In DNA, the CDR3 is TGTGCCAGCAGGGGTAACACTGAAGCTTTCTTT.